This T cell receptor (beta chain) was identified in a study of blood T cell repertoires in COVID-19. On the study more broadly: The samples span acute and convalescent COVID-19 from the United States, Italy and Spain. PBMCs, B-cell-depleted T cells, or T cells provided the cDNA or gDNA that made up the material.

Looked up from germline, CDR1 is ENHRY and CDR2 is SYGVKD. This CDR3 has 14 residues. Trimming left V 3 bases short and J 3 bases short, with 9 bases between. Study processing details: Reference gene primer amplification gave nucleated cell count estimates. Measured with immunoSEQ multiplex PCR; TCRdb has only the in-frame clones, and not every one. That table is the source of V, J and clone size, and D and trimming were worked out from the DNA. The table has about 39,000 clones, 87% seen once. Sequences were obtained from peripheral blood. The rearrangement uses TRBV10-3 and TRBJ2-1; D may be TRBD1 (5 bases). This sequence was found in a man aged 50-59 years with active or convalescent COVID-19. CDR3 in DNA: TGTGCCATCAGTGAACCAGGGTACTACAATGAGCAGTTCTTC. This sequence encodes CAISEPGYYNEQFF.